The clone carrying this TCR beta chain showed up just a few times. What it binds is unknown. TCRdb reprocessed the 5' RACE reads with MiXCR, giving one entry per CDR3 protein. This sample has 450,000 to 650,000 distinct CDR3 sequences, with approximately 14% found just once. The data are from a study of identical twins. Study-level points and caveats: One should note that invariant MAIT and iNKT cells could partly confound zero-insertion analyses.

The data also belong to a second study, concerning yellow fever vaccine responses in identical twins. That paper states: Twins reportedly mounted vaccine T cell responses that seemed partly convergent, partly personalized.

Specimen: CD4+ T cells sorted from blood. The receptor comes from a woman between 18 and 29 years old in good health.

The CDR3 here is CASSYSGRGWEKLFF. In DNA form, the CDR3 reads TGTGCCAGCAGTTACTCGGGCAGGGGGTGGGAAAAACTGTTTTTT. V and J are TRBV6-5 and TRBJ1-4; 7 positions match TRBD1. CDR3 length: 15 amino acids. Germline CDR1 and CDR2: MNHEY and SVGAGI. The V gene end was trimmed by 0 bases and the J gene end by 8 bases; junction bases not matched to a gene: 6.